This T cell receptor (beta chain) was retrieved from a study of cytomegalovirus exposure and HLA in healthy donors. Study findings and constraints: Based on reports, TCR beta sequences accurately predicted HLA-A and HLA-B alleles for most subjects. Within an earlier analysis, most TCR beta V segments proved productive either about 87% or about 30% of the time. Cytomegalovirus association was listed for 164 TCR beta chains.

Concerning this clone: Its antigen is still unknown.

The PCR had 60 Vbeta and 13 Jbeta primers. TCRdb keeps only in-frame clones here, not all; method: immunoSEQ multiplex PCR. The table shows about 72,000 clones, with 70% to 90% occurring only once. Germline values: CDR1 SGHRS, CDR2 YFSETQ. The V end lost 3 bases, the J end lost 5 bases, and 8 bases lay between the germline ends. This CDR3 region has 12 residues. The donors were healthy bone marrow donors. Sequencing input: PBMCs. This rearrangement joins TRBV5-1 to TRBJ1-1; D is undetermined. The receptor was derived from a human donor in good health. CDR3 in DNA: TGCGCCAGCAGCTCGCAGGCGACTGAAGCTTTCTTT. Protein: CASSSQATEAFF.